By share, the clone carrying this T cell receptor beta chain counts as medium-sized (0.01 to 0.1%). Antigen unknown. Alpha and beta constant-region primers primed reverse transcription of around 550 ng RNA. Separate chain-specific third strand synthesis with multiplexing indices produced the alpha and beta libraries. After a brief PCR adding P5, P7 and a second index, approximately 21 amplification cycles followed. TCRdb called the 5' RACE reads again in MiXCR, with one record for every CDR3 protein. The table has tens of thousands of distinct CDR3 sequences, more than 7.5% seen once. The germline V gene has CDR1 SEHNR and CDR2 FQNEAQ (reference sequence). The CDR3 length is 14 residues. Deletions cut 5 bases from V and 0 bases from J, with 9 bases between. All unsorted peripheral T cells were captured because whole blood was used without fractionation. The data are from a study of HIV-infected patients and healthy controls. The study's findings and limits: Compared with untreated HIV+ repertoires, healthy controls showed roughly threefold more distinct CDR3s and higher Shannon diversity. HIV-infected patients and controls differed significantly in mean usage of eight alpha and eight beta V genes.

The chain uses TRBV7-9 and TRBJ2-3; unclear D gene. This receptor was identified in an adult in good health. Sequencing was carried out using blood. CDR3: CASSTLDSTDTQYF. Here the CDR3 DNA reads TGTGCCAGCAGCACTTTGGACAGCACAGATACGCAGTATTTT.